Below are 7 T cell receptor beta chains sequenced from a single sample in a study of human T cells and chemical hapten exposure. Indicated time point: patch test 3, about 24 weeks after DPC sensitization. The sample's treatment: therapeutic diphenylcyclopropenone sensitization with weekly scalp DPC. Unfractionated whole blood was the source from which total RNA was extracted. TCRdb called the RACE reads again in MiXCR, with one record for every CDR3 protein. The sample lists some 38,000 distinct CDR3 sequences, 8% to 9.5% occurring once. Sequenced material: whole blood, taken in connection with sensitization to the hapten diphenylcyclopropenone (DPC). The receptors shown here come from a man aged 45 to 65 with alopecia areata. Some clones in this sample may be carry-over from other donors' samples.

DNA of the CDR3: TGTGCCAGCAGTTCAAACAGGGGGCTTAGGGAGACCCAGTACTTC. Its protein product is CASSSNRGLRETQYF. The chain recombines TRBV27 with TRBJ2-5, with 9 bases matching TRBD1. The CDR3 covers 15 residues. CDR1 is MNHEY and CDR2 is SMNVEV in the germline V gene (reference sequence). V shed 4 bases, J shed 5 bases, and the junction held 8 bases outside the gene matches.

There are a few counts of this clonotype. The V call is TRBV3-1, the J call TRBJ2-3; D remains ambiguous. The CDR3 runs to 13 residues. CDR1 and CDR2 (germline): LGHDT, YNNKEL (reference sequence). The V end was cut by 4 bases, the J end by 3 bases, with 8 bases between. The CDR3 coding sequence is TGTGCCAGCAGCCTGAAGGGTACAGATACGCAGTATTTT. This translates into CASSLKGTDTQYF.

The table lists this clonotype with many counts. V gene TRBV28 combines with J gene TRBJ2-2; weak D call: TRBD2 (5 bases). Germline V lookup: CDR1 MDHEN, CDR2 SYDVKM. This CDR3 region has 13 residues. V was clipped by 7 bases and J by 7 bases, with 13 bases between them. CDR3 protein: CASTPVSGGELFF. CDR3 nucleotide sequence: TGTGCCAGCACCCCCGTAAGCGGCGGGGAGCTGTTTTTT.

This clonotype showed up many times. The chain carries TRBV9 and TRBJ2-2; D is unresolved. Germline V gene data show CDR1 as SGDLS and CDR2 as YYNGEE. Deletions cut 1 base from V and 4 bases from J, with 8 bases between. The CDR3 has 14 amino acids. This CDR3 reads CASSVSTITGELFF. Here the CDR3 DNA reads TGTGCCAGCAGCGTATCTACCATCACCGGGGAGCTGTTTTTT.

In its sample, this clonotype was seen many times. The rearrangement links TRBV3-1 to TRBJ1-2; 8 nucleotides line up with TRBD1. In germline, CDR1 is LGHDT, CDR2 YNNKEL (reference sequence). The CDR3 is made up of 16 amino acids. V shed 1 base, J shed 4 bases, and the junction held 8 bases outside the gene matches. CDR3 DNA sequence: TGTGCCAGCAGCCAAGGCCGTGGACAGGGTTTCTATGGCTACACCTTC. This encodes CASSQGRGQGFYGYTF.

This clonotype was picked up many times. The chain couples TRBV10-1 to TRBJ1-5, with D possibly matching TRBD1 (6 bases). The CDR3 consists of 13 residues. Per the germline V gene, CDR1 is WNHNN and CDR2 is SYGVQD (reference sequence). Trimming stripped 6 bases from V and 5 bases from J, with 11 bases between. CDR3 loop: CASSGQIDQPQHF. DNA of the CDR3: TGCGCCAGCAGCGGACAGATCGATCAGCCCCAGCATTTT.

Here the CDR3 reads CASSLRLASYNEQFF. The CDR3 coding sequence is TGCGCCAGCAGCCTAAGACTAGCCTCCTACAATGAGCAGTTCTTC. V and J are TRBV10-2 and TRBJ2-1, with 7 bases that match TRBD2. J lost 0 bases, V lost 6 bases, and 5 bases had no gene match. This CDR3 has 15 amino acids. CDR1 and CDR2 (germline): WSHSY, SAAADI.